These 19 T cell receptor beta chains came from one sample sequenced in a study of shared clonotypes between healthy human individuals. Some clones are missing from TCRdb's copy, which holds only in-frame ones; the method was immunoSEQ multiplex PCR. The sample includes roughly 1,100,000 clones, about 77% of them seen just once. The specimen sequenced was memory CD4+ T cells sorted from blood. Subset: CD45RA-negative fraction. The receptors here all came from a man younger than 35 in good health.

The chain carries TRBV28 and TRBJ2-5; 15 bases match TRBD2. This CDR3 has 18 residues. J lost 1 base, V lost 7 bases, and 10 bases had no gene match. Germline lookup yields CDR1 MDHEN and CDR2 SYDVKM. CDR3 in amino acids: CASTLSGLAGGIQETQYF. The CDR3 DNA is TGTGCCAGCACCTTAAGTGGACTAGCGGGGGGGATCCAAGAGACCCAGTACTTC.

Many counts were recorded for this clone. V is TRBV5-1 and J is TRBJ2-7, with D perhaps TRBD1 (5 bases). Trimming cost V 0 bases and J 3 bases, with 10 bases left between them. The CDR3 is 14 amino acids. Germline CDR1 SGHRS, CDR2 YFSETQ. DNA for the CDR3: TGCGCCAGCAGCTTGGCGGTCCAGGGCTACGAGCAGTACTTC. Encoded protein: CASSLAVQGYEQYF.

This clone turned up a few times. The CDR3 region is CASSLERDGNYF. Written as DNA, the CDR3 is TGTGCCAGCAGCCTCGAGCGGGACGGTAACTACTTC. This chain joins TRBV7-2 and TRBJ2-7; 7 bases are a match to TRBD2. The germline V gene has CDR1 SGHTA and CDR2 FQGNSA. The CDR3 is made up of 12 amino acids. The V segment lost 5 bases and the J segment 13 bases; nucleotides outside the gene matches: 11. Filled out from reference TRBV7-2 and TRBJ2-7, the complete variable domain reads GAGVSQSPSNKVTEKGKDVELRCDPISGHTALYWYRQSLGQGLEFLIYFQGNSAPDKSGLPSDRFSAERTGGSVSTLTIQRTQQEDSAVYLCASSLERDGNYFGPGTRLTVT.

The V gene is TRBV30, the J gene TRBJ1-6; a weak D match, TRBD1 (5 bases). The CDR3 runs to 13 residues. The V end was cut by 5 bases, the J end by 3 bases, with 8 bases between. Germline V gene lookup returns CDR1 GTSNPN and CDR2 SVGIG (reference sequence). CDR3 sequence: CAWGTLYNSPLHF. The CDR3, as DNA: TGTGCCTGGGGGACTCTCTATAATTCACCCCTCCACTTT.

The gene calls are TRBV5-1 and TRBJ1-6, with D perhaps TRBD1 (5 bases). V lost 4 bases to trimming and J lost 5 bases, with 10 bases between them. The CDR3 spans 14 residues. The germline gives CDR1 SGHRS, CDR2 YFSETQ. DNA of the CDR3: TGCGCCAGCAGCGGGGGAGGGGATAATTCACCCCTCCACTTT. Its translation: CASSGGGDNSPLHF.

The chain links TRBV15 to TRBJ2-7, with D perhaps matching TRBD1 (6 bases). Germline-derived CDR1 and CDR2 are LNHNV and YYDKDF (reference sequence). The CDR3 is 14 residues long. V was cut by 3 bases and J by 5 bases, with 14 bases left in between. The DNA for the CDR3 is TGTGCCACCAGCAGGAGAATGAACAGGGACGAGCAGTACTTC. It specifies CATSRRMNRDEQYF.

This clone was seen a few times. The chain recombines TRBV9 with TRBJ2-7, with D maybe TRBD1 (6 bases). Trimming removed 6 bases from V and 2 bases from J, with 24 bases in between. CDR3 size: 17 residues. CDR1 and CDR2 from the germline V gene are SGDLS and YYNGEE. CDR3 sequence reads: CASIIIATGTPTYEQYF. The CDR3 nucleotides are TGTGCCAGCATCATAATCGCGACCGGGACACCTACCTACGAGCAGTACTTC.

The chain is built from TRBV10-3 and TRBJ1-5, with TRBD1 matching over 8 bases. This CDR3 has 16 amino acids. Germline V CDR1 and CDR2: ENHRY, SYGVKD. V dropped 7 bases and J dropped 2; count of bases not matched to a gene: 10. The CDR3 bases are TGTGCCATCACCAGGGGGCGGGGCGAGGGCAATCAGCCCCAGCATTTT. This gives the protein CAITRGRGEGNQPQHF.

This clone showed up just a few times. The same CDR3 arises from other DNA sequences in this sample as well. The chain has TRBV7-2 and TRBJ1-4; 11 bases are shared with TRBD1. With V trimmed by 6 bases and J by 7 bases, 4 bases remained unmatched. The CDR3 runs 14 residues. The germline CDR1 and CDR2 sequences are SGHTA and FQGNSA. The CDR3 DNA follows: TGTGCCAGCAGTCGGACAGGGGGCAGTGAAAAACTGTTTTTT. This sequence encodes CASSRTGGSEKLFF.

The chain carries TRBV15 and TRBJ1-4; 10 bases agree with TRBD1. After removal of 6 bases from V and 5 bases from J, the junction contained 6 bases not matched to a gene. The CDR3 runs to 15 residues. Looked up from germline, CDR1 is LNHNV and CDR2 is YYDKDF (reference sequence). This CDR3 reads CATRSPGQGNEKLFF. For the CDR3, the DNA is TGTGCCACCAGGTCACCGGGACAGGGGAATGAAAAACTGTTTTTT.

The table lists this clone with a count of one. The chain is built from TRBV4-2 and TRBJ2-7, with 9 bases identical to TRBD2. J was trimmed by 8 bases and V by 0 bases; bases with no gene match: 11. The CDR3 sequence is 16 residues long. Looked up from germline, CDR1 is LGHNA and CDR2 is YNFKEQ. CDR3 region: CASSQDLLAGGLQQYF. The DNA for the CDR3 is TGTGCCAGCAGCCAAGATCTCCTCGCGGGGGGGCTCCAGCAGTACTTC.

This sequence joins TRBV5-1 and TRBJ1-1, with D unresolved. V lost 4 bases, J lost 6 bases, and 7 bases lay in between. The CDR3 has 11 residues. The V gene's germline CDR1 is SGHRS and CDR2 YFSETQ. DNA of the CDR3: TGCGCCAGCAGCCCCCCCCCTGAAGCTTTCTTT. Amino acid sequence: CASSPPPEAFF.

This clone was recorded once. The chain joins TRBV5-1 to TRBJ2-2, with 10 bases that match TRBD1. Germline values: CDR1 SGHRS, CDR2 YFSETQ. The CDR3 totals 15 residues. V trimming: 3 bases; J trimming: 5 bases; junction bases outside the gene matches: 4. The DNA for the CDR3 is TGCGCCAGCAGCTGGGACAGGGGAGATACCGGGGAGCTGTTTTTT. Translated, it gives CASSWDRGDTGELFF.

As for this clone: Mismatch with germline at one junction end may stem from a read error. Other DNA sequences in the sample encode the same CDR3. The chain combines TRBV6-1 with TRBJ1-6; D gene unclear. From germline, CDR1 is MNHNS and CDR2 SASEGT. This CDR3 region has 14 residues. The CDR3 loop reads CASSEYSYNSPLHF. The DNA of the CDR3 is TGTGCCAGCAGTGAGTACTCCTATAATTCACCTCTCCACTTT.

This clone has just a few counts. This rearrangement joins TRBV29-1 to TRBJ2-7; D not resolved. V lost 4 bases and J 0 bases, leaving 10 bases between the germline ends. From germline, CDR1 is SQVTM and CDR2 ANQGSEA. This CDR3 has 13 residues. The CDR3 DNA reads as TGCAGCGTTGTAGGCAGGAACTCCTACGAGCAGTACTTC. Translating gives CSVVGRNSYEQYF.

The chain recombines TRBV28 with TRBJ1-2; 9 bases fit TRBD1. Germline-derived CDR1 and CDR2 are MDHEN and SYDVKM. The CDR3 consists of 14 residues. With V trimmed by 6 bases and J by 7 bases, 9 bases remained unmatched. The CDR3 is CASRQTGGWGGYTF. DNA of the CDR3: TGTGCCAGCAGACAAACAGGGGGCTGGGGTGGCTACACCTTC.

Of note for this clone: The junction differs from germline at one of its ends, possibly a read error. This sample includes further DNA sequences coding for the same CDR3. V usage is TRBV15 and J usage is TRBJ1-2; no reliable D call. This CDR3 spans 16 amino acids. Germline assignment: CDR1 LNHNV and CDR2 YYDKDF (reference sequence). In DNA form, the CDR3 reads TGTGCCACCAGTAGAGATGAGGTTGGGCAACTCCTTGGCTACACCTTC. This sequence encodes CATSRDEVGQLLGYTF.

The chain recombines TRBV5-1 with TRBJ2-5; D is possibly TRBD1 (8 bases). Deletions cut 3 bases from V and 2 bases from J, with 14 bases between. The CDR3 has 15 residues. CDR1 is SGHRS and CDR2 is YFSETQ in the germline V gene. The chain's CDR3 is CASSSGGGGQETQYF. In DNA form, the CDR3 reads TGCGCCAGCAGCTCAGGGGGCGGGGGACAAGAGACCCAGTACTTC.

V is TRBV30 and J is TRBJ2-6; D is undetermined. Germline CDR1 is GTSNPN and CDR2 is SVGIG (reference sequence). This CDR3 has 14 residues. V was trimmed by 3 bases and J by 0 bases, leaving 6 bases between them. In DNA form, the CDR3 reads TGTGCCTGGAGGGGTGTCTCTGGGGCCAACGTCCTGACTTTC. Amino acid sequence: CAWRGVSGANVLTF. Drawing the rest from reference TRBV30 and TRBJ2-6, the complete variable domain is SQTIHQWPATLVQPVGSPLSLECTVEGTSNPNLYWYRQAAGRGLQLLFYSVGIGQISSEVPQNLSASRPQDRQFILSSKKLLLSDSGFYLCAWRGVSGANVLTFGAGSRLTVL.